This passage covers 21 T cell receptor beta chains from one sample sequenced in a study of CD8 T cells in Susac syndrome. The RNA input was about 0.45 to 1 ug, and it was reverse transcribed with random hexamers. Each CDR3 protein gets one entry after TCRdb re-called the immunoSEQ multiplex PCR reads with MiXCR. This table holds about 180,000 distinct CDR3 sequences, about 95% found once. The sample consisted of CD4+ T cells from PBMCs. The receptor set was obtained from a human donor with Susac syndrome.

This chain connects TRBV6-6 to TRBJ1-3; D gene uncertain. Between the trimmed V and J ends, which lost 6 bases and 10 bases, there was a span of 7 bases. This CDR3 comprises 10 residues. Germline CDR1 is MNHNY and CDR2 is SVGAGI (reference sequence). CDR3 DNA sequence: TGTGCCAGCAGCCAAAGTACCATATATTTT. It is translated as CASSQSTIYF.

J is TRBJ2-7 and V is TRBV5-5; TRBD1 agrees at 9 bases. The CDR3 is made up of 15 amino acids. V shed 4 bases and J 5 bases; nucleotides not matched to a gene: 10. Germline assignment: CDR1 SGHKS and CDR2 YYEKEE (reference sequence). CDR3 sequence: CASSGLTGGVDEQYF. The CDR3, as DNA: TGTGCCAGCAGCGGATTAACAGGGGGCGTAGACGAGCAGTACTTC.

This rearrangement joins TRBV12-3 or TRBV12-4 to TRBJ1-5, with 7 bases identical to TRBD1. There are 18 residues in the CDR3. After removal of 2 bases from V and 0 bases from J, the junction contained 10 bases not matched to a gene. The CDR3 sequence: CASSLREAGGGSNQPQHF. For the CDR3, the DNA is TGTGCCAGCAGTTTAAGGGAGGCAGGGGGTGGTAGCAATCAGCCCCAGCATTTT.

The chain carries TRBV9 and TRBJ2-1, with TRBD1 matching over 11 bases. This CDR3 is 13 amino acids long. Germline-derived CDR1 and CDR2 are SGDLS and YYNGEE. Trimming took 5 bases from V and 6 from J; bases not matched to a gene: 1. The CDR3 region has the DNA TGTGCCAGCAGAGGGACAGGGGGCAATGAGCAGTTCTTC. It encodes CASRGTGGNEQFF.

The rearrangement uses TRBV19 and TRBJ1-1, with unresolved D. CDR3 length: 13 amino acids. Trimming took off 1 base at V and 4 bases at J, with 7 bases between the two ends. Per germline, CDR1 LNHDA and CDR2 SQIVND (reference sequence). CDR3 loop: CASSIGGSTEAFF. The CDR3 nucleotides read TGTGCCAGTAGTATAGGCGGCAGCACTGAAGCTTTCTTT.

V is TRBV11-2 and J is TRBJ2-7; 7 bases match TRBD1. Germline CDR1 is SGHAT and CDR2 is FQNNGV. The CDR3 is made up of 13 amino acids. The V gene end was trimmed by 5 bases and the J gene end by 3 bases; junction bases not matched to a gene: 4. CDR3 coding DNA: TGTGCCAGCAGCAAGGACAGGTTCTACGAGCAGTACTTC. It codes for CASSKDRFYEQYF.

This rearrangement joins TRBV21-1 to TRBJ1-4. TRBV21-1 is given as a pseudogene. The CDR3 extends over 8 amino acids. DNA for the CDR3: TGTGAGGATGAAAAACTGTTTTTT. Protein sequence: CEDEKLFF.

This clonotype was observed a single time. The V call is TRBV20-1, the J call TRBJ2-3, with 7 bases that match TRBD1. With V trimmed by 0 bases and J by 5 bases, 8 bases remained unmatched. The CDR3 loop spans 15 amino acids. CDR1 is DFQATT, CDR2 SNEGSKA, per germline (reference sequence). This CDR3 is CSAREQTGTGDTQYF. The CDR3 nucleotides are TGCAGTGCTAGAGAACAGACAGGGACGGGAGATACGCAGTATTTT.

The gene calls are TRBV29-1 and TRBJ2-1, with 8 bases matching TRBD2. Germline loops: CDR1 SQVTM, CDR2 ANQGSEA. CDR3 length: 12 residues. V gave up 6 bases and J gave up 9 bases; unmatched junction bases: 7. CDR3 sequence (DNA): TGCAGCGTCCCGGGAGGGGGGGTTGAGCAGTTCTTC. Translation gives CSVPGGGVEQFF.

This chain links TRBV5-4 with TRBJ2-7; D ambiguous. The CDR3 covers 14 residues. Germline-derived CDR1 and CDR2 are SGHNT and YYREEE (reference sequence). V was cut by 0 bases and J by 0 bases, with 7 bases left in between. The CDR3 protein is CASSLDSYSYEQYF. The CDR3 DNA is TGTGCCAGCAGCTTGGACAGCTACTCCTACGAGCAGTACTTC.

The chain links TRBV9 to TRBJ2-1; D is ambiguous. The V end lost 4 bases, the J end lost 16 bases, and 21 bases lay between the germline ends. The CDR3 runs 13 residues. Germline assignment: CDR1 SGDLS and CDR2 YYNGEE. This CDR3 is CASSWVGRNERFF. The CDR3 DNA sequence: TGTGCCAGCAGCTGGGTTGGGCGTAATGAGCGTTTCTTC.

The chain carries TRBV19 and TRBJ1-5, with unresolved D. This CDR3 is built from 12 residues. CDR1 is LNHDA, CDR2 SQIVND, per germline (reference sequence). V lost 5 bases, J lost 6 bases, and 8 bases lay in between. CDR3 region: CASSGWGQPQHF. Here the CDR3 DNA reads TGTGCCAGTAGTGGTTGGGGTCAGCCCCAGCATTTT.

The gene calls are TRBV7-2 and TRBJ2-7; D remains unclear. With 5 bases removed from V and 2 bases from J, the gap between germline ends came to 13 bases. Germline CDR1 is SGHTA and CDR2 is FQGNSA. The CDR3 loop spans 14 amino acids. In DNA form, the CDR3 reads TGTGCCAGCAGCACTCAGGCTACAACCTACGAGCAGTACTTC. It translates to CASSTQATTYEQYF.

CDR3 amino acids: CASSQDRRGTPLHF. DNA of the CDR3: TGTGCCAGCAGCCAAGATCGCAGGGGGACACCCCTCCACTTT. The chain uses TRBV4-2 and TRBJ1-6; 7 bases map to TRBD1. Germline-derived CDR1 and CDR2 are LGHNA and YNFKEQ. The CDR3 spans 14 residues. V shed 0 bases and J 11 bases; nucleotides not matched to a gene: 4.

The chain recombines TRBV5-1 with TRBJ1-1, with D perhaps TRBD1 (5 bases). V gave up 0 bases and J gave up 9 bases, with 9 bases separating them. Germline V CDR1 and CDR2: SGHRS, YFSETQ. This CDR3 contains 12 residues. In nucleotides, the CDR3 is TGCGCCAGCAGCTTGGTTGCAGGGCAAGCTTTCTTT. Translating gives CASSLVAGQAFF.

The chain combines TRBV28 with TRBJ2-7; 12 nucleotides agree with TRBD1. Per the germline V gene, CDR1 is MDHEN and CDR2 is SYDVKM. Germline trimming cut 5 bases from V and 6 bases from J; bases unmatched to any gene: 8. The CDR3 runs to 15 residues. The CDR3 reads CASSLPGTGGSEQYF. CDR3 DNA: TGTGCCAGCAGTCTCCCCGGGACAGGGGGCTCCGAGCAGTACTTC.

This chain connects TRBV28 to TRBJ1-5; unclear D gene. Germline loops: CDR1 MDHEN, CDR2 SYDVKM. The CDR3 totals 15 residues. The V and J ends lost 7 bases and 4 bases respectively, with 17 bases between them. CDR3 coding DNA: TGTGCCAGCATGGTCATCCCGACCCCTAATCAGCCCCAGCATTTT. It yields the protein CASMVIPTPNQPQHF.

Concerning this clonotype itself: Sequence at one end of the junction differs from germline and may be a read error. The V call is TRBV20-1, the J call TRBJ1-5; TRBD1 is a possible D gene (6 bases). The CDR3 is made up of 15 amino acids. Germline loops: CDR1 DFQATT, CDR2 SNEGSKA (reference sequence). In DNA form, the CDR3 reads TGCAGTGCTAGACTTCCGGGGGGGCGCAACCAGCCCCAGCATTTT. This sequence encodes CSARLPGGRNQPQHF.

The chain combines TRBV19 with TRBJ2-4; 7 bases agree with TRBD1. This CDR3 has 14 residues. The germline gives CDR1 LNHDA, CDR2 SQIVND (reference sequence). The V segment lost 3 bases and the J segment 7 bases; nucleotides outside the gene matches: 6. This chain's CDR3 is CASSMQGVINIQYF. The CDR3 DNA follows: TGTGCCAGTAGTATGCAGGGGGTAATCAACATTCAGTACTTC.

The rearrangement links TRBV29-1 to TRBJ1-2; TRBD1 might be the D (6 bases). CDR3 length: 13 residues. The germline CDR1 and CDR2 sequences are SQVTM and ANQGSEA. Trimming shortened V by 0 bases and J by 7 bases, and 12 bases separated the two germline ends. The CDR3 DNA reads as TGCAGCGTTGAAGAACTACAGGGAGCTGGCTACACCTTC. As protein: CSVEELQGAGYTF.

This chain links TRBV20-1 with TRBJ2-7; TRBD2 aligns across 11 bases. CDR1 is DFQATT, CDR2 SNEGSKA, per germline (reference sequence). V shed 6 bases and J 3 bases; nucleotides not matched to a gene: 4. The CDR3 extends over 13 amino acids. CDR3 DNA sequence: TGCAGTGCAAGACTAGCGGGAATCTACGAGCAGTACTTC. It specifies CSARLAGIYEQYF.